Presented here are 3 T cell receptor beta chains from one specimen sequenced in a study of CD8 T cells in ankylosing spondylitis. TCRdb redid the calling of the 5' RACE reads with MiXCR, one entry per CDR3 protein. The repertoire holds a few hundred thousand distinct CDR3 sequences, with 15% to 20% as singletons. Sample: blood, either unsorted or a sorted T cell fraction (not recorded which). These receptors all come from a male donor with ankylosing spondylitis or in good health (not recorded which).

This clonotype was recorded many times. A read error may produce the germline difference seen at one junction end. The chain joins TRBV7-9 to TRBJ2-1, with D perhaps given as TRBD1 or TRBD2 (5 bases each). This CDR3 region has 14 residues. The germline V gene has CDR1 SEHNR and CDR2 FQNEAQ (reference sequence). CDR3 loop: CASSTGGSHNEQFF. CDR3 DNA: TGTGCCAGCAGCACAGGAGGCTCCCACAATGAGCAGTTCTTC.

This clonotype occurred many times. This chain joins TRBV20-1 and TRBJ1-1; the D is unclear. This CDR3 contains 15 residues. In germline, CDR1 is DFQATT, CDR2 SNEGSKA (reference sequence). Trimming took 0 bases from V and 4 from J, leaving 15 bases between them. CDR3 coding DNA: TGCAGTGCTAGAGATCTTGGGTCCGAGCGCACTGAAGCTTTCTTT. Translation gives CSARDLGSERTEAFF.

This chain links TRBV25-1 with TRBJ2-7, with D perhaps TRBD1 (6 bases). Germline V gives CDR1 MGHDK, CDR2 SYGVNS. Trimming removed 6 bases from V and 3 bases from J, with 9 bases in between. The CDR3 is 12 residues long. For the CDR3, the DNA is TGTGCCAGCAGCGGGGACATCTACGAGCAGTACTTC. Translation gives CASSGDIYEQYF.